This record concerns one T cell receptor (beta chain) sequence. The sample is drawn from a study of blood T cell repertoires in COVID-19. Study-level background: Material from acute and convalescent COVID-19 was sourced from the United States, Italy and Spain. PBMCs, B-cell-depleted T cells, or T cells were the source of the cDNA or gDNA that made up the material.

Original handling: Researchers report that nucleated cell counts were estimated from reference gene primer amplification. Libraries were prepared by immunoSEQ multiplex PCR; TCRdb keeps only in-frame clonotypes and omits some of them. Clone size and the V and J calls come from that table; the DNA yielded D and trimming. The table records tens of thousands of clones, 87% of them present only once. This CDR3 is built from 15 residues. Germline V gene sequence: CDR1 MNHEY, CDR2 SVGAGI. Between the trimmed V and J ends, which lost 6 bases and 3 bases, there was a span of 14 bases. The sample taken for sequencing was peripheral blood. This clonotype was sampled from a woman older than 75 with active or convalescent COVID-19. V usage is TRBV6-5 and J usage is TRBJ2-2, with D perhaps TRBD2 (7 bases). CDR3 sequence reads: CASRGGGPDTGELFF. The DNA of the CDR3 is TGTGCCAGCAGGGGAGGGGGGCCTGACACCGGGGAGCTGTTTTTT.